A single sample gave rise to the 6 T cell receptor beta chains below, sequenced in a study of CD8 T cells in ankylosing spondylitis. A single record per CDR3 protein comes from TCRdb applying MiXCR to the 5' RACE reads. The data hold about 340,000 distinct CDR3 sequences, with over 12% observed a single time. Material: blood, either unsorted or a sorted T cell fraction (not recorded which). These receptors were taken from a male donor with ankylosing spondylitis or in good health (not recorded which).

The table lists this clonotype with many counts. The chain couples TRBV28 to TRBJ1-1, with D unclear. CDR3 length: 13 amino acids. From germline, CDR1 is MDHEN and CDR2 SYDVKM. With 8 bases removed from V and 0 bases from J, the gap between germline ends came to 10 bases. CDR3 amino acids: CASVQPLNTEAFF. The CDR3 nucleotides are TGTGCCAGCGTACAGCCCTTGAACACTGAAGCTTTCTTT.

This clonotype came up a few times. V usage is TRBV4-2 and J usage is TRBJ1-1; no clear D. V lost 0 bases, J lost 1 base, and 6 bases lay in between. The CDR3 spans 14 residues. CDR1 is LGHNA and CDR2 is YNFKEQ in the germline V gene. The CDR3 sequence: CASSQDRENTEAFF. In nucleotides, the CDR3 is TGTGCCAGCAGCCAAGATAGGGAGAACACTGAAGCTTTCTTT.

This clonotype was found a few times. The genes are TRBV20-1 and TRBJ1-5; TRBD1 matches at 9 bases. From germline, CDR1 is DFQATT and CDR2 SNEGSKA (reference sequence). The CDR3 runs to 13 residues. After removal of 1 base from V and 6 bases from J, the junction contained 1 base not matched to a gene. CDR3 region: CSARVGQGQPQHF. The CDR3 DNA reads TGCAGTGCTAGAGTGGGACAGGGTCAGCCCCAGCATTTT.

This clonotype was seen a few times. This chain joins TRBV27 and TRBJ1-6; D may be TRBD1 (6 bases). The CDR3 has 15 amino acids. Trimming cost V 6 bases and J 7 bases, with 16 bases left between them. Germline V CDR1 and CDR2: MNHEY, SMNVEV (reference sequence). The CDR3 is CASSRQEGWNSPLHF. The CDR3 bases are TGTGCCAGCAGCAGACAGGAGGGATGGAATTCACCCCTCCACTTT.

In this sample, this clonotype turned up a few times. V is TRBV12-3 or TRBV12-4 and J is TRBJ2-1, with 11 nucleotides matching TRBD2. V lost 3 bases, J lost 6 bases, and 1 base stayed unmatched. The CDR3 has 14 residues. CDR3 DNA sequence: TGTGCCAGCAGTTTCCTAGCGGGGGGCAATGAGCAGTTCTTC. The encoded protein is CASSFLAGGNEQFF.

The chain has TRBV5-6 and TRBJ2-1; 7 bases agree with TRBD1. Losses at the gene ends were 4 bases for V and 0 bases for J; bases not matched to a gene: 7. Germline CDR1 is SGHDT and CDR2 is YYEEEE. This CDR3 has 16 amino acids. The CDR3 bases are TGTGCCAGCAGCCCCAAACAGGGGAGCTCCTACAATGAGCAGTTCTTC. Translation: CASSPKQGSSYNEQFF.